The 18 T cell receptor beta chains listed next were all sequenced from one sample in a study of T cell responses to AZD1222 COVID-19 vaccine. TCRdb's table, derived via immunoSEQ multiplex PCR, lists solely in-frame clones and lacks some. The data contain more than 110,000 clones, less than 95% of them seen just once; the ten biggest clones take up approximately 3%. This specimen was peripheral blood, taken on day 0 of AZD1222 vaccination. All receptors derive from an adult in good health.

The J gene is TRBJ1-2, the V gene TRBV11-3; D remains unclear. V was trimmed by 1 base and J by 10 bases, leaving 10 bases between them. CDR3 length: 12 amino acids. Germline CDR1 and CDR2: SGHNT and YENEEA. CDR3 region: CASSLVGITYTF. CDR3 in DNA: TGTGCCAGCAGCTTAGTGGGCATTACCTACACCTTC.

This chain connects TRBV10-3 to TRBJ1-2, with D perhaps matching TRBD1 (6 bases). V gave up 3 bases and J gave up 2 bases, with 7 bases separating them. There are 13 residues in the CDR3. Germline assignment: CDR1 ENHRY and CDR2 SYGVKD. As DNA, the CDR3 is TGTGCCATCAGTGACACAGGGAACTATGGCTACACCTTC. It specifies CAISDTGNYGYTF.

This clone has a handful of counts. The V call is TRBV12-3 or TRBV12-4, the J call TRBJ1-3; no reliable D call. Trimming pared 5 bases from V and 5 bases from J, leaving 10 bases between. There are 13 residues in the CDR3. The CDR3 DNA sequence: TGTGCCAGCAGTCCGGTTCAAAGAAACACCATATATTTT. It specifies CASSPVQRNTIYF.

The rearrangement joins TRBV18 to TRBJ1-2; D is possibly TRBD1 (5 bases). The CDR3 is 14 amino acids. Trimming left V 2 bases short and J 2 bases short, with 9 bases between. Germline V gene data show CDR1 as KGHSH and CDR2 as LQKENI. CDR3 in DNA: TGTGCCAGCTCACCAGGGTCAGGGAACTATGGCTACACCTTC. As protein: CASSPGSGNYGYTF.

The J gene is TRBJ2-1, the V gene TRBV11-3; 8 nucleotides align to TRBD2. Germline lookup yields CDR1 SGHNT and CDR2 YENEEA. The CDR3 extends over 12 amino acids. V lost 6 bases to trimming and J lost 9 bases; unmatched junction nucleotides: 4. CDR3 sequence: CASRYSGSEQFF. CDR3 bases: TGTGCCAGCAGATACAGCGGGAGTGAGCAGTTCTTC.

This chain links TRBV2 with TRBJ1-5; no clear D. The V gene lost 7 bases and the J gene lost 0 bases, with 7 bases spanning the gap. The CDR3 consists of 13 residues. Germline V CDR1 and CDR2: SNHLY, FYNNEI. The CDR3 is CASTPYSNQPQHF. The DNA of the CDR3 is TGTGCCAGCACTCCTTATAGCAATCAGCCCCAGCATTTT.

V gene TRBV28 combines with J gene TRBJ1-1, with 9 bases matching TRBD1. V lost 6 bases, J lost 5 bases, and 7 bases stayed unmatched. CDR3 length: 14 residues. Germline CDR1 and CDR2: MDHEN and SYDVKM. The CDR3 coding sequence is TGTGCCAGCAGCAACAGGGGGCGAAATACTGAAGCTTTCTTT. As protein: CASSNRGRNTEAFF.

The V gene is TRBV11-3, the J gene TRBJ2-5; D remains ambiguous. The CDR3 spans 11 residues. V lost 3 bases and J lost 5, with 4 bases in between. CDR1 and CDR2 from the germline V gene are SGHNT and YENEEA. CDR3 nucleotides: TGTGCCAGCAGCTTGTTGGAGACCCAGTACTTC. This encodes CASSLLETQYF.

The V and J genes are TRBV28 and TRBJ2-3; no clear D gene. Germline V CDR1 and CDR2: MDHEN, SYDVKM. V was shortened by 3 bases and J by 0 bases, with 19 bases between the two germline ends. The CDR3 runs 18 residues. CDR3 coding DNA: TGTGCCAGCAGTTTCCGCTTGGCCACTGGACCTAGCACAGATACGCAGTATTTT. Translation: CASSFRLATGPSTDTQYF.

The chain is built from TRBV6-4 and TRBJ2-1; 7 positions match TRBD2. The germline V gene has CDR1 MRHNA and CDR2 SNTAGT. CDR3 length equals 15 residues. The V gene end was trimmed by 4 bases and the J gene end by 6 bases; junction bases not matched to a gene: 9. The CDR3 protein is CASSVTAGDSNEQFF. CDR3 sequence (DNA): TGTGCCAGCAGTGTGACCGCGGGAGACAGCAATGAGCAGTTCTTC.

The genes are TRBV28 and TRBJ1-2; 9 bases match TRBD1. Germline-derived CDR1 and CDR2 are MDHEN and SYDVKM. Unmatched junction bases numbered 9, after V lost 5 bases and J lost 8 bases. The CDR3 runs 14 residues. The CDR3 bases are TGTGCCAGCAGTCGATTGGACAGGGGAAGCGGCTACACCTTC. Its protein is CASSRLDRGSGYTF.

The chain combines TRBV7-2 with TRBJ2-3; 7 nucleotides agree with TRBD2. The junction had 6 bases not matched to a gene; V was cut back by 1 base and J by 2 bases. Germline V gene sequence: CDR1 SGHTA, CDR2 FQGNSA. The CDR3 loop spans 16 amino acids. The CDR3 bases are TGTGCCAGCAGCTTAGGACTAGCCCTGTCCACAGATACGCAGTATTTT. It encodes CASSLGLALSTDTQYF.

This rearrangement joins TRBV7-2 to TRBJ2-1; D is unresolved. CDR1 is SGHTA and CDR2 is FQGNSA in the germline V gene. This CDR3 region has 13 residues. V gave up 2 bases and J gave up 4 bases, with 6 bases separating them. The CDR3 spells CASSLSDYNEQFF. CDR3 nucleotide sequence: TGTGCCAGCAGCTTAAGTGATTACAATGAGCAGTTCTTC.

The V call is TRBV7-9, the J call TRBJ1-1; D remains ambiguous. The CDR3 covers 13 residues. V was pared by 2 bases and J by 1 base, with 5 bases between. In germline, CDR1 is SEHNR, CDR2 FQNEAQ (reference sequence). CDR3 protein: CASSLFENTEAFF. The DNA for the CDR3 is TGTGCCAGCAGCTTATTTGAGAACACTGAAGCTTTCTTT.

The CDR3 sequence is CASSGGLGGTLDEQFF. The CDR3 DNA follows: TGTGCCAGCAGTGGCGGTTTGGGAGGGACCCTCGATGAGCAGTTCTTC. The chain carries TRBV2 and TRBJ2-1; 7 bases align to TRBD2. CDR1 and CDR2 from the germline V gene are SNHLY and FYNNEI. This CDR3 has 16 residues. V was pared by 4 bases and J by 8 bases, with 14 bases of the junction left unmatched. The full variable domain, rest sourced from reference TRBV2 and TRBJ2-1, is EPEVTQTPSHQVTQMGQEVILRCVPISNHLYFYWYRQILGQKVEFLVSFYNNEISEKSEIFDDQFSVERPDGSNFTLKIRSTKLEDSAMYFCASSGGLGGTLDEQFFGPGTRLTVL.

The chain recombines TRBV7-6 with TRBJ1-2; D is undetermined. The V and J ends lost 5 bases and 0 bases respectively, with 13 bases between them. The V gene's germline CDR1 is SGHVS and CDR2 FNYEAQ. This CDR3 has 15 amino acids. The DNA for the CDR3 is TGTGCCAGCAGCCGACGGACGGACGCTAACTATGGCTACACCTTC. Protein product: CASSRRTDANYGYTF.

By sample fraction, this clone is medium-sized (0.01 to 0.1%). Within the sample, other DNA sequences also encode this same CDR3. The gene calls are TRBV7-3 and TRBJ2-2, with a tentative D call TRBD2 (6 bases). This CDR3 has 14 residues. V lost 1 base and J 6 bases, leaving 9 bases between the germline ends. Looked up from germline, CDR1 is SGHTA and CDR2 is FQGTGA. The CDR3 protein is CASSLMGGPGELFF. The CDR3 nucleotides are TGTGCCAGCAGCTTAATGGGGGGTCCCGGGGAGCTGTTTTTT.

The chain carries TRBV11-2 and TRBJ1-4, with D possibly matching TRBD1 (5 bases). This CDR3 region has 14 residues. Germline CDR1 reads SGHAT; CDR2 reads FQNNGV. V lost 6 bases to trimming and J lost 7 bases, with 15 bases between them. The CDR3 reads CASSLPFRGEKLFF. The DNA of the CDR3 is TGTGCCAGCAGTTTACCCTTTAGGGGTGAAAAACTGTTTTTT.